A selection of T cell receptor beta chains follows, all from one sample in a study of blood T cell repertoires in COVID-19. TCRdb keeps only in-frame clones here, not all; method: immunoSEQ multiplex PCR. The sample carries approximately 150,000 clones, roughly 90% recorded once. The sample consisted of PBMCs or T cells enriched from blood (not recorded which). The source of these receptors is a woman in her 40s who had been exposed to COVID-19. Both conserved end residues are part of each CDR3. A D gene is named only where the DNA matches it firmly. Some rows have no size entry. The others give once, few or many, or a class for an expanded clone.

j_call v_call d_call clone_size cdr3_nt cdr3_aa
TRBJ1-4 TRBV4-3 . . TGCGCCAGCAGCCAAGAGTGGACAGCGTCTGCAACTAATGAAAAACTGTTTTTT CASSQEWTASATNEKLFF
TRBJ1-3 TRBV25-1 . few TGTGCCAGCAGTGAATCCAGATCCGTTGGAAACACCATATATTTT CASSESRSVGNTIYF
TRBJ2-1 TRBV10-2 TRBD1 . TGCGCCAGCATGGGTGACAGGGGTTCGGATGAGCAGTTCTTC CASMGDRGSDEQFF
TRBJ1-6 TRBV7-9 . . TGTGCCAGCAGCTCGACAGTAAATTCACCCCTCCACTTT CASSSTVNSPLHF
TRBJ1-2 TRBV6-5 . . TGTGCCAGCTCCCCCAGGGCAGGGGAAGGCTACACCTTC CASSPRAGEGYTF
TRBJ2-5 TRBV18 TRBD2 many TGTGCCAGCTCACCTGGGCTAGCGGGAGGACAAGAGACCCAGTACTTC CASSPGLAGGQETQYF
TRBJ1-5 TRBV9 . . TGTGCCAGCAGCCCCACACAGGGTAATCAGCCCCAGCATTTT CASSPTQGNQPQHF
TRBJ1-5 TRBV28 TRBD1 . TGTGCCAGCAGTCCTCGGGGGACAGGGACGGGCAATCAGCCCCAGCATTTT CASSPRGTGTGNQPQHF
TRBJ2-1 TRBV27 TRBD2 . TGTGCCAGCAGAGGACTAGCGGGAGGCGTTGAGCAGTTCTTC CASRGLAGGVEQFF
TRBJ1-2 TRBV6-5 . . TGTGCCAGCATGGGGACGGACTACGCCTACACCTTC CASMGTDYAYTF